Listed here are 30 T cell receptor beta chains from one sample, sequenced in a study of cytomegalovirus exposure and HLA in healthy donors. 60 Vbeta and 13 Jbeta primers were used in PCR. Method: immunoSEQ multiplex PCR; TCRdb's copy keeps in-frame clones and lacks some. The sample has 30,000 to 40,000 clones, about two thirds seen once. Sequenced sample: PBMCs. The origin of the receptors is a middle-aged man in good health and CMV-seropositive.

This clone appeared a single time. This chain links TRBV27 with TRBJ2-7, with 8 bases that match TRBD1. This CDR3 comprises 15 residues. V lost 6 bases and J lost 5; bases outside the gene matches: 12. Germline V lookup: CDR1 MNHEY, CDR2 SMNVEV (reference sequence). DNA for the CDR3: TGTGCCAGCAGCCGACTTCAGGGGGCGAGGCACGAGCAGTACTTC. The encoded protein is CASSRLQGARHEQYF.

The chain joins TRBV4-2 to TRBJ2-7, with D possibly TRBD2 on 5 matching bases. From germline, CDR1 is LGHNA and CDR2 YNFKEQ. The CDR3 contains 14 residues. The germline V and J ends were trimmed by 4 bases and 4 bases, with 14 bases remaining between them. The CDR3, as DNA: TGTGCCAGCAGCCTAACACGGGGATTGTACGAGCAGTACTTC. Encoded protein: CASSLTRGLYEQYF.

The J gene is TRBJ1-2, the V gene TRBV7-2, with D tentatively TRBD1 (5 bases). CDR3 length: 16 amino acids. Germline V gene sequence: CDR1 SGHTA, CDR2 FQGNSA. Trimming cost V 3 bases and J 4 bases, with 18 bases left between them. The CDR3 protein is CASSLRGGRIGYGYTF. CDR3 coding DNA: TGTGCCAGCAGCTTGCGGGGGGGGAGGATAGGCTATGGCTACACCTTC.

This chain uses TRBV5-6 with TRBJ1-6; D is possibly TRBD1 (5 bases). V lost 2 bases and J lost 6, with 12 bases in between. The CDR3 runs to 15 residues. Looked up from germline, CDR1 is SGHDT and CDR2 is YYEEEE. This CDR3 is CASSLGVNSNSPLHF. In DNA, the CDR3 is TGTGCCAGCAGCTTAGGGGTTAACTCTAATTCACCCCTCCACTTT.

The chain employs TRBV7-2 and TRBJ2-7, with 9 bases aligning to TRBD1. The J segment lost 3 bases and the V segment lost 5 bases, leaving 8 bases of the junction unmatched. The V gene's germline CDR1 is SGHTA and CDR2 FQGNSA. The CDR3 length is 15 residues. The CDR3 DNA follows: TGTGCCAGCAGCGAGGGACAGGGCACTATCTACGAGCAGTACTTC. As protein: CASSEGQGTIYEQYF.

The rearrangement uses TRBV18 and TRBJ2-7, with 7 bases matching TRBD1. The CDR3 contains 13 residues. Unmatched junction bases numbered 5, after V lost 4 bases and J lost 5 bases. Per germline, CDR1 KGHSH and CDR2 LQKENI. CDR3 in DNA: TGTGCCAGCTCACTAGGGACAGAGGACGAGCAGTACTTC. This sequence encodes CASSLGTEDEQYF.

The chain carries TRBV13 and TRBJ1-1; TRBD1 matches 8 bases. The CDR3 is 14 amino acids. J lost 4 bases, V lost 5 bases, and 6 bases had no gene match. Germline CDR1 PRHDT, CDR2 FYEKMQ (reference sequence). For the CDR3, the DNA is TGTGCCAGCAGCGATTGGACAGGGACCACTGAAGCTTTCTTT. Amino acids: CASSDWTGTTEAFF.

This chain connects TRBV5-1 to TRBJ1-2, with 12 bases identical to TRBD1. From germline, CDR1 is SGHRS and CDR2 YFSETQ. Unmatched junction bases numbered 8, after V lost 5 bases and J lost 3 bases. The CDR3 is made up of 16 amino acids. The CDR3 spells CASSSAGTGGDYGYTF. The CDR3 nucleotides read TGCGCCAGCAGTTCCGCCGGGACAGGGGGCGACTATGGCTACACCTTC.

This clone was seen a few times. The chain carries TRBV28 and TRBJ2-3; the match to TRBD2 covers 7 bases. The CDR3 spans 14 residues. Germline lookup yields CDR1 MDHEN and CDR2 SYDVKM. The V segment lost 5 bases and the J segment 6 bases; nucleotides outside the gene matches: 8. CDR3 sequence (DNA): TGTGCCAGCAGTCCTGGACTAGAAGCGGATACGCAGTATTTT. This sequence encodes CASSPGLEADTQYF.

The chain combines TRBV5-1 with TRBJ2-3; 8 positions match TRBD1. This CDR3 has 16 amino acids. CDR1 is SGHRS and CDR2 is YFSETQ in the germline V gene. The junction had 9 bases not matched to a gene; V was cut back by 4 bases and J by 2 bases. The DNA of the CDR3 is TGCGCCAGCAGCCCGGGACAGGCCATCCTCACAGATACGCAGTATTTT. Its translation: CASSPGQAILTDTQYF.

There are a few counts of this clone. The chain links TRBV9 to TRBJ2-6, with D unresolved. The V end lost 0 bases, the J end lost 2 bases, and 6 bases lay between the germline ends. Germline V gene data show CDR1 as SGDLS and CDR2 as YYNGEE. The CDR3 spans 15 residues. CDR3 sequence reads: CASSVASAGANVLTF. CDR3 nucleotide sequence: TGTGCCAGCAGCGTAGCCAGCGCTGGGGCCAACGTCCTGACTTTC.

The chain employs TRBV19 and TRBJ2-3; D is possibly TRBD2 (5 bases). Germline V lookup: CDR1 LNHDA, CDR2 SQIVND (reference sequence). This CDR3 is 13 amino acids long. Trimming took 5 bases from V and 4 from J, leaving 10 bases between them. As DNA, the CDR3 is TGTGCCAGTAGTGTTCGGGGTCCAGATACGCAGTATTTT. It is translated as CASSVRGPDTQYF.

The CDR3 nucleotides are TGTGCCAGCAGCCAAGCGGGGGGCCAGGGCACTGAGCAGTTCTTC. Translation gives CASSQAGGQGTEQFF. This sequence joins TRBV4-2 and TRBJ2-1, with D possibly being TRBD2 (7 bases). This CDR3 region has 15 residues. Trimming took 1 base from V and 9 from J, leaving 16 bases between them. Looked up from germline, CDR1 is LGHNA and CDR2 is YNFKEQ.

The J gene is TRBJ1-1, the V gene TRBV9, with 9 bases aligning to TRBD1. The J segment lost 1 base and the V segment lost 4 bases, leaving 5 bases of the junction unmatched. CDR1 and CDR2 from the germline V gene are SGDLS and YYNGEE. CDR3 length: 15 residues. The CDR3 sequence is CASSSRTGENTEAFF. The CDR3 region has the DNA TGTGCCAGCAGCTCCAGGACAGGGGAGAACACTGAAGCTTTCTTT.

CDR3 loop: CAWNLLEIGETQYF. Here the CDR3 DNA reads TGTGCCTGGAATCTACTGGAGATTGGAGAGACCCAGTACTTC. This rearrangement joins TRBV30 to TRBJ2-5; D remains unclear. V lost 4 bases to trimming and J lost 4 bases, with 16 bases between them. In germline, CDR1 is GTSNPN, CDR2 SVGIG (reference sequence). This CDR3 is built from 14 residues.

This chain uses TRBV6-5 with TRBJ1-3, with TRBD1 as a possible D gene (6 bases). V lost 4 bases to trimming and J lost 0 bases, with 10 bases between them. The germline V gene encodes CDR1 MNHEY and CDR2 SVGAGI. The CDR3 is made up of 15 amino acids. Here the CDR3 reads CASSLGQNSGNTIYF. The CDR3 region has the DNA TGTGCCAGCAGTTTAGGACAGAACTCTGGAAACACCATATATTTT.

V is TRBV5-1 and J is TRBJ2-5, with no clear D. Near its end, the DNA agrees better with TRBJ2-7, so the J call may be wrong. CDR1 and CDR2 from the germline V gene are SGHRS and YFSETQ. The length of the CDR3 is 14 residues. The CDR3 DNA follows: TGCGCCAGCAGCTTGGACAGTCGATCCTACGAGCAGTACTTC. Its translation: CASSLDSRSYEQYF.

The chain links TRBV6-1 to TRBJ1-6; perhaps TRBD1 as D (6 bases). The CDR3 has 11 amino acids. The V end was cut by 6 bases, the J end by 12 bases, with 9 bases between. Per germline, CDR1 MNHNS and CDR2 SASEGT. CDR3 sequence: CASSQGLPLHF. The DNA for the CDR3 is TGTGCCAGCAGCCAGGGGTTACCCCTCCACTTT.

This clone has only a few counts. CDR3 nucleotide sequence: TGTGCCAGCCCTGGGGCAAACGAGGGGGCTGGGGCCAACGTCCTGACTTTC. This codes for CASPGANEGAGANVLTF. V usage is TRBV18 and J usage is TRBJ2-6, with D perhaps TRBD1 (6 bases). The V end was cut by 8 bases, the J end by 2 bases, with 19 bases between. CDR3 length: 17 residues. The germline CDR1 and CDR2 sequences are KGHSH and LQKENI.

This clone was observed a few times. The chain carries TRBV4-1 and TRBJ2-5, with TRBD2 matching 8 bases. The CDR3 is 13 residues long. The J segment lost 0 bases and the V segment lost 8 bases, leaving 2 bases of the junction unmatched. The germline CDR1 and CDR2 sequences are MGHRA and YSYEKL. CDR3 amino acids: CASAGGYQETQYF. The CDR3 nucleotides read TGCGCCAGCGCGGGGGGCTACCAAGAGACCCAGTACTTC.

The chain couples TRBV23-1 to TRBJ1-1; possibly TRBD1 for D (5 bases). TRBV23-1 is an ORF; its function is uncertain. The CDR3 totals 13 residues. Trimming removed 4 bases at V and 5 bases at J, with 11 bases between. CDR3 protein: CASSLTGGTEAFF. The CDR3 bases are TGCGCCAGCAGTCTGACGGGGGGGACTGAAGCTTTCTTT.

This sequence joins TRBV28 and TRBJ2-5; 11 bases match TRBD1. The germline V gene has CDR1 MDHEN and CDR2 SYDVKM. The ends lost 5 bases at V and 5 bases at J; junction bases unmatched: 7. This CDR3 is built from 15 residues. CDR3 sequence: CASSPWTGGDETQYF. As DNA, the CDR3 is TGTGCCAGCAGTCCATGGACAGGGGGCGACGAGACCCAGTACTTC.

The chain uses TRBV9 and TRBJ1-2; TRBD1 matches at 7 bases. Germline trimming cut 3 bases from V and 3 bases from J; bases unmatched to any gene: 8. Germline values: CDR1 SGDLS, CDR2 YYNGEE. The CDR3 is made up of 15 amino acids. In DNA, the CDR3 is TGTGCCAGCAGCGGGGGTGGACAGGCGCACTATGGCTACACCTTC. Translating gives CASSGGGQAHYGYTF. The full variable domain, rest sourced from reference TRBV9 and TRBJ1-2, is DSGVTQTPKHLITATGQRVTLRCSPRSGDLSVYWYQQSLDQGLQFLIQYYNGEERAKGNILERFSAQQFPDLHSELNLSSLELGDSALYFCASSGGGQAHYGYTFGSGTRLTVV.

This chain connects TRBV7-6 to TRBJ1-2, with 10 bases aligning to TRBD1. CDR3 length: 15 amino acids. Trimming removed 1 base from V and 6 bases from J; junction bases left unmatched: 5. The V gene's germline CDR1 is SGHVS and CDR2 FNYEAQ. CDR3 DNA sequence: TGTGCCAGCAGCTTAGGACAGGGGGCGGGACATGGCTACACCTTC. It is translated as CASSLGQGAGHGYTF.

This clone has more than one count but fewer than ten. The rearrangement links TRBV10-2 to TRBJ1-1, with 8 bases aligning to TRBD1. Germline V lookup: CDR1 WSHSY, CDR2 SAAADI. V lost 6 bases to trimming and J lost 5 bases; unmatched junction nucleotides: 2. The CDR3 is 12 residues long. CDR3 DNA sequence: TGCGCCAGCAGAACAGGGGGAACTGAAGCTTTCTTT. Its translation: CASRTGGTEAFF.

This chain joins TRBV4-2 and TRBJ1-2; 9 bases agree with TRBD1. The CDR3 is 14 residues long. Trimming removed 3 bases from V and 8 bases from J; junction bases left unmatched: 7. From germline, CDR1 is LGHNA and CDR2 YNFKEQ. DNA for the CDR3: TGTGCCAGCAGCCAGTTACAGGGGGCGGAGGGCTACACCTTC. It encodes CASSQLQGAEGYTF.

CDR3 DNA: TGTGCCAGCAGTTTTACCCCGGGACATGCGAAGCACGAGCAGTACTTC. It codes for CASSFTPGHAKHEQYF. This rearrangement joins TRBV7-2 to TRBJ2-5, with D possibly TRBD1 on 6 matching bases. Gene TRBJ2-7 matches the end of the DNA better, so the J call may be wrong. This CDR3 comprises 16 residues. Germline CDR1 and CDR2: SGHTA and FQGNSA.

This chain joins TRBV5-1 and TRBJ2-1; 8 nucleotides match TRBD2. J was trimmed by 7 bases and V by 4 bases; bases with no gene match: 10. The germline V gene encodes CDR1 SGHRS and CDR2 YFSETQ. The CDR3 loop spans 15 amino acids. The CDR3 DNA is TGCGCCAGCAGCCTCCAGGGTGCGGGGGGTAATGAGCAGTTCTTC. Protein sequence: CASSLQGAGGNEQFF.

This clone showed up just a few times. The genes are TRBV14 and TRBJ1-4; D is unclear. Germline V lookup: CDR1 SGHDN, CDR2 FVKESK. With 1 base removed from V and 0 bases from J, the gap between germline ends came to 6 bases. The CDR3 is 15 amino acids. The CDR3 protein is CASSQGATTNEKLFF. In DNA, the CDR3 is TGTGCCAGCAGCCAAGGGGCAACAACTAATGAAAAACTGTTTTTT. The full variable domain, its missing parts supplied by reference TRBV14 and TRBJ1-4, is EAGVTQFPSHSVIEKGQTVTLRCDPISGHDNLYWYRRVMGKEIKFLLHFVKESKQDESGMPNNRFLAERTGGTYSTLKVQPAELEDSGVYFCASSQGATTNEKLFFGSGTQLSVL.

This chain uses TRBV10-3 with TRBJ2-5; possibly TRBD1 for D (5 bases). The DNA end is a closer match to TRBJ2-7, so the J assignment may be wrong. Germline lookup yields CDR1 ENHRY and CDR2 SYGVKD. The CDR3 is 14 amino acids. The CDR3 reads CAVEDSFRSYEQYF. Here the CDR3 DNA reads TGTGCCGTCGAAGACAGCTTCCGCTCCTACGAGCAGTACTTC.